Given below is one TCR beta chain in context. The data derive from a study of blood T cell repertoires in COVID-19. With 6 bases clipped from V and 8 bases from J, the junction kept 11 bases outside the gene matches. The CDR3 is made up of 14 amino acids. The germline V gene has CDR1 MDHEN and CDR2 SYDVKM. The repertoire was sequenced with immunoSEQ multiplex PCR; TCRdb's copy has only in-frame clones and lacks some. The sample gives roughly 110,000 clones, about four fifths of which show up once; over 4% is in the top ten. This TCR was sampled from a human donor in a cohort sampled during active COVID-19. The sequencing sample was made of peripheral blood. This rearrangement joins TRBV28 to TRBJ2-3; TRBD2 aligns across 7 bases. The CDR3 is CASSPPGGRVTQYF. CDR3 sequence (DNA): TGTGCCAGCAGCCCTCCCGGCGGGAGAGTTACGCAGTATTTT.